This T cell receptor (beta chain) came from a study of Graves' ophthalmopathy and Graves' hyperthyroidism. Overall study findings and caveats: At around 70% sensitivity and approximately 72% specificity, the model predicted progression of the ophthalmopathy.

To note about this clonotype: Its antigen is unidentified.

If patients had other autoimmune diseases, uncontrolled infections, pregnancy or lactation, they were excluded. This CDR3 comprises 14 residues. With 4 bases removed from V and 5 bases from J, the gap between germline ends came to 14 bases. Germline V gene data show CDR1 as SGHDN and CDR2 as FVKESK. Amplification targeted the TCR beta CDR3 regions, with RNA transcripts as the source material. RT-PCR in the first round used HTBI primers; a second-round multiplex PCR followed. TCRdb passed the multiplex PCR reads through MiXCR, listing each CDR3 protein once. Of about 740,000 distinct CDR3 sequences in the sample, 40% are singletons; the top ten hold roughly 45%.

Sequencing was done on a sample of peripheral blood. This receptor was identified in an adult man with Graves' ophthalmopathy. This sequence joins TRBV14 and TRBJ2-5, with a possible D match to TRBD1 (6 bases). The CDR3 is CASSPTGTRETQYF. For the CDR3, the DNA is TGTGCCAGCAGCCCAACCGGGACAAGGGAGACCCAGTACTTC.